Below, 30 T cell receptor beta chains from the same sample are listed, as sequenced in a study of T cells in Graves' hyperthyroidism and ophthalmopathy. Using RNA transcripts as the source, TCR beta CDR3 regions were amplified. HTBI primers drove first-round RT-PCR of the TCR CDR3. TCRdb re-called the multiplex PCR reads with MiXCR, one entry per CDR3 protein. The table includes about 570,000 distinct CDR3 sequences, around 45% detected once. Sequenced input: peripheral blood or thyroid tissue (not recorded which). The receptors originated from an adult woman with Graves' disease, either hyperthyroidism or ophthalmopathy (not recorded which).

This clonotype was counted a few times. The V gene is TRBV7-9, the J gene TRBJ1-4; a possible D gene is TRBD1 (5 bases). CDR1 is SEHNR and CDR2 is FQNEAQ in the germline V gene (reference sequence). V was cut by 4 bases and J by 3 bases, with 15 bases left in between. The CDR3 loop spans 16 amino acids. CDR3 DNA: TGTGCCAGCAGCTCCGGGCGTTGGGGGGCTAATGAAAAACTGTTTTTT. It translates to CASSSGRWGANEKLFF.

This clonotype was recorded a few times. The chain joins TRBV7-3 to TRBJ1-1; the D gene is possibly TRBD1 (5 bases). The CDR3 consists of 17 residues. Between the trimmed V and J ends, which lost 1 base and 1 base, there was a span of 16 bases. CDR1 and CDR2 from the germline V gene are SGHTA and FQGTGA. The CDR3 sequence is CASSLIGGGTGNTEAFF. For the CDR3, the DNA is TGTGCCAGCAGCTTAATAGGAGGCGGGACCGGGAACACTGAAGCTTTCTTT. The full variable domain, completed using reference TRBV7-3 and TRBJ1-1, is GAGVSQTPSNKVTEKGKYVELRCDPISGHTALYWYRQSLGQGPEFLIYFQGTGAADDSGLPNDRFFAVRPEGSVSTLKIQRTERGDSAVYLCASSLIGGGTGNTEAFFGQGTRLTVV.

This clonotype was counted at least ten times. V gene TRBV4-1 combines with J gene TRBJ2-7; 10 positions agree with TRBD2. In germline, CDR1 is MGHRA, CDR2 YSYEKL. The V and J ends lost 3 bases and 2 bases, in that order; junction bases with no gene match: 10. The CDR3 runs 17 residues. Written as DNA, the CDR3 is TGCGCCAGCAGCCATCAGGCTAGCGGGAGTTCTCCCTACGAGCAGTACTTC. As protein: CASSHQASGSSPYEQYF.

Of note for this clonotype: At one end, the junction sequence differs from germline, possibly due to a read error. The chain recombines TRBV23-1 with TRBJ2-2; TRBD2 matches 13 bases. TRBV23-1 is treated as an ORF (open reading frame) with a function not yet certain. CDR3 length: 20 amino acids. The CDR3 spells CASSRRLAGGPRFGTGELFF. The DNA of the CDR3 is TGTGCCAGCAGTCGTAGACTAGCGGGAGGCCCTCGTTTTGGGACCGGGGAGCTGTTTTTT.

This sequence joins TRBV5-4 and TRBJ2-2, with 9 bases fitting TRBD1. The trim removed 3 bases at V and 3 bases at J, leaving 6 bases unmatched. The CDR3 runs to 16 residues. Germline V gives CDR1 SGHNT, CDR2 YYREEE (reference sequence). The CDR3, as DNA: TGTGCCAGCAGCTCTGGGACAGGGATGTACACCGGGGAGCTGTTTTTT. Protein: CASSSGTGMYTGELFF.

The rearrangement links TRBV2 to TRBJ1-1, with TRBD1 as a possible D gene (6 bases). Germline V gene sequence: CDR1 SNHLY, CDR2 FYNNEI. Trimming stripped 5 bases from V and 4 bases from J, with 14 bases between. The CDR3 contains 14 residues. The CDR3: CASSSQQGGTEAFF. CDR3 coding DNA: TGTGCCAGCAGTTCCCAACAGGGAGGCACTGAAGCTTTCTTT.

This clonotype has at least ten counts. One end of the junction is discordant with germline, which a read error may explain. The chain is built from TRBV9 and TRBJ2-6, with TRBD2 matching 11 bases. The CDR3 loop spans 18 amino acids. In germline, CDR1 is SGDLS, CDR2 YYNGEE. CDR3 DNA: TGTGCCGGCAGCCCAAGACTAGCGGGAAGCTCTGGGGCCAACGTCCTGACTTTC. Translation: CAGSPRLAGSSGANVLTF.

This clonotype was recorded at least ten times. The chain combines TRBV20-1 with TRBJ1-1; perhaps TRBD1 as D (6 bases). The germline V gene has CDR1 DFQATT and CDR2 SNEGSKA (reference sequence). Trimming stripped 2 bases from V and 3 bases from J, with 10 bases between. This CDR3 is built from 13 residues. The CDR3 loop is CSARPDRYTEAFF. The CDR3 DNA is TGCAGTGCTAGACCGGACAGATACACTGAAGCTTTCTTT.

This clonotype came up many times. The chain combines TRBV12-3 or TRBV12-4 with TRBJ1-1; 8 nucleotides align to TRBD1. CDR3 length equals 14 residues. Unmatched junction bases numbered 8, after V lost 6 bases and J lost 5 bases. The CDR3 bases are TGTGCCAGCAGGACAGGGGTTGGGACTACTGAAGCTTTCTTT. Translation: CASRTGVGTTEAFF.

The chain uses TRBV9 and TRBJ1-1, with 7 bases matching TRBD1. Germline CDR1 and CDR2: SGDLS and YYNGEE. Losses at the gene ends were 4 bases for V and 11 bases for J; bases not matched to a gene: 8. The CDR3 has 12 residues. Here the CDR3 reads CASSRGQDEAFF. In nucleotides, the CDR3 is TGTGCCAGCAGCCGCGGACAGGATGAGGCTTTCTTT.

The chain has TRBV7-6 and TRBJ1-6, with D uncertain. This CDR3 spans 14 amino acids. Germline CDR1 and CDR2: SGHVS and FNYEAQ. V gave up 11 bases and J gave up 5 bases, with 16 bases separating them. CDR3 bases: TGTGCCTGGTCCCGGAAGCCTCATAATTCACCCCTCCACTTT. This translates into CAWSRKPHNSPLHF.

Regarding this clonotype: At one end the junction does not follow the germline gene, possibly because of a read error. This chain links TRBV20-1 with TRBJ1-2, with D possibly TRBD1 on 6 matching bases. This CDR3 comprises 15 residues. The germline CDR1 and CDR2 sequences are DFQATT and SNEGSKA (reference sequence). The CDR3 DNA reads as TGCAGTGCCTCGGCCCTAGGGGGAGCCAACTATTGCTACACCTTC. It codes for CSASALGGANYCYTF.

This clonotype has at least ten counts. The V gene is TRBV25-1, the J gene TRBJ1-4; 7 bases are a match to TRBD1. The germline V gene encodes CDR1 MGHDK and CDR2 SYGVNS. This CDR3 region has 14 residues. Trimming cost V 0 bases and J 6 bases; bases outside gene matches: 1. The CDR3 protein is CASSEYQGDEKLFF. Here the CDR3 DNA reads TGTGCCAGCAGTGAATATCAGGGGGATGAAAAACTGTTTTTT.

This clonotype was seen ten or more times. The chain uses TRBV10-3 and TRBJ1-1; D possibly corresponds to TRBD1 (5 bases). Germline assignment: CDR1 ENHRY and CDR2 SYGVKD. CDR3 length equals 16 residues. Trimming removed 6 bases from V and 4 bases from J, with 21 bases in between. The CDR3 sequence is CAISPGLGGWSTEAFF. CDR3 sequence (DNA): TGTGCCATCAGCCCAGGGTTGGGGGGTTGGAGCACTGAAGCTTTCTTT.

V usage is TRBV14 and J usage is TRBJ1-1, with 7 bases matching TRBD1. Germline values: CDR1 SGHDN, CDR2 FVKESK. V lost 2 bases and J lost 9; bases outside the gene matches: 6. The CDR3 sequence is 13 residues long. The chain's CDR3 is CASSQPGTAKAFF. The CDR3 nucleotides are TGTGCCAGCAGCCAACCAGGGACAGCCAAAGCTTTCTTT.

This clonotype occurred a few times. The chain employs TRBV25-1 and TRBJ1-2; 10 nucleotides line up with TRBD1. Germline V gene lookup returns CDR1 MGHDK and CDR2 SYGVNS. The V gene end was trimmed by 2 bases and the J gene end by 4 bases; junction bases not matched to a gene: 4. The CDR3 is 15 residues long. This chain's CDR3 is CASSEPGQGRYGYTF. The CDR3 bases are TGTGCCAGCAGTGAACCGGGACAGGGGCGCTATGGCTACACCTTC.

The chain is built from TRBV20-1 and TRBJ1-1; D is perhaps TRBD1 (5 bases). Trimming pared 5 bases from V and 8 bases from J, leaving 9 bases between. CDR3 length: 10 amino acids. CDR1 is DFQATT and CDR2 is SNEGSKA in the germline V gene (reference sequence). CDR3 sequence reads: CSAGAVEAFF. The CDR3 nucleotides read TGCAGTGCTGGGGCCGTGGAAGCTTTCTTT.

The rearrangement joins TRBV10-3 to TRBJ2-7; D uncertain. CDR1 is ENHRY, CDR2 SYGVKD, per germline. V was shortened by 7 bases and J by 0 bases, with 13 bases between the two germline ends. The CDR3 is made up of 14 amino acids. CDR3 nucleotides: TGTGCCATCAAACCGGGCTTAAGCTCCTACGAGCAGTACTTC. This encodes CAIKPGLSSYEQYF.

The table lists this clonotype with many counts. The chain links TRBV19 to TRBJ1-4; D call uncertain. The germline gives CDR1 LNHDA, CDR2 SQIVND (reference sequence). This CDR3 comprises 13 residues. The V end lost 5 bases, the J end lost 8 bases, and 12 bases lay between the germline ends. CDR3 sequence reads: CASSSTAGEKLFF. CDR3 bases: TGTGCCAGTAGTTCGACGGCCGGGGAAAAACTGTTTTTT.

This clonotype occurred many times. CDR3 nucleotide sequence: TGCAGTGCTAGAGATTACGTTGGATCCTCTGGGGCCAACGTCCTGACTTTC. Its translation: CSARDYVGSSGANVLTF. The V and J genes are TRBV20-1 and TRBJ2-6; no definite D call. Trimming took 0 bases from V and 0 from J, leaving 12 bases between them. CDR1 DFQATT and CDR2 SNEGSKA come from the germline V gene (reference sequence). The CDR3 loop spans 17 amino acids.

V and J are TRBV10-3 and TRBJ2-7; tentative D call: TRBD2 (5 bases). Germline V CDR1 and CDR2: ENHRY, SYGVKD. The CDR3 is 14 amino acids. Trimming removed 6 bases at V and 5 bases at J, with 17 bases between. CDR3 sequence reads: CAIRREFQFHEQYF. CDR3 DNA: TGTGCCATCAGAAGGGAGTTTCAATTCCACGAGCAGTACTTC.

This clonotype was detected a few times. The chain has TRBV7-6 and TRBJ2-6; possibly TRBD1 for D (6 bases). Germline assignment: CDR1 SGHVS and CDR2 FNYEAQ. The CDR3 runs 15 residues. V lost 10 bases to trimming and J lost 1 base, with 14 bases between them. DNA of the CDR3: TGTGCCATCGGACAGTCCCCTTCTGGGGCCAACGTCCTGACTTTC. As protein: CAIGQSPSGANVLTF.

Ten or more counts support this clonotype. This chain links TRBV7-6 with TRBJ2-3; TRBD1 matches at 8 bases. From germline, CDR1 is SGHVS and CDR2 FNYEAQ. V shed 4 bases, J shed 5 bases, and the junction held 8 bases outside the gene matches. The CDR3 sequence is 15 residues long. CDR3 in DNA: TGTGCCAGCAGCTACGGCCAGGGGGCGGTAGATACGCAGTATTTT. Its protein is CASSYGQGAVDTQYF.

In its sample, this clonotype was seen many times. The V gene is TRBV5-1, the J gene TRBJ1-1; no reliable D call. This CDR3 is 16 amino acids long. V lost 0 bases, J lost 8 bases, and 20 bases lay in between. Germline V gene sequence: CDR1 SGHRS, CDR2 YFSETQ. The CDR3 spells CASSLARDRGMMEAFF. CDR3 DNA sequence: TGCGCCAGCAGCTTGGCCCGAGATCGGGGAATGATGGAAGCTTTCTTT.

The chain links TRBV2 to TRBJ1-1; D gene ambiguous. CDR3 size: 14 residues. Germline CDR1 SNHLY, CDR2 FYNNEI. Between the trimmed V and J ends, which lost 3 bases and 1 base, there was a span of 9 bases. The CDR3 bases are TGTGCCAGCAGTGAGACAAATCCGAACACTGAAGCTTTCTTT. Residues: CASSETNPNTEAFF.

The table lists this clonotype with a few counts. The V gene is TRBV6-2 or TRBV6-3, the J gene TRBJ2-7; D is unclear. This CDR3 is 15 amino acids long. In germline, CDR1 is MNHEY, CDR2 SVGEGT. Trimming took off 7 bases at V and 4 bases at J, with 20 bases between the two ends. Written as DNA, the CDR3 is TGTGCCAGCACAATCCGGCCCTCATCCCTTTACGAGCAGTACTTC. Translation gives CASTIRPSSLYEQYF.

V and J are TRBV12-3 or TRBV12-4 and TRBJ2-7; D assignment may be TRBD1 or TRBD2 (5 bases each). Trimming removed 6 bases from V and 2 bases from J, with 17 bases in between. The CDR3 is made up of 15 amino acids. CDR3 sequence reads: CASSGTAGGPYEQYF. In DNA form, the CDR3 reads TGTGCCAGCAGCGGGACCGCAGGAGGCCCCTACGAGCAGTACTTC.

This clonotype came up once. The chain uses TRBV29-1 and TRBJ2-5; weak D call: TRBD1 (5 bases). The germline CDR1 and CDR2 sequences are SQVTM and ANQGSEA. CDR3 size: 10 residues. V was pared by 7 bases and J by 7 bases, with 10 bases between. Here the CDR3 reads CSASQGTQYF. As DNA, the CDR3 is TGCAGCGCCAGCCAGGGGACCCAGTACTTC.

This clonotype was counted at least ten times. The V call is TRBV30, the J call TRBJ1-2; D is uncertain. In germline, CDR1 is GTSNPN, CDR2 SVGIG (reference sequence). The CDR3 runs to 10 residues. V shed 1 base and J shed 12 bases, with 9 bases lying between them. The CDR3 loop is CAWSDRNDTF. Here the CDR3 DNA reads TGTGCCTGGAGTGATAGGAACGACACCTTC.

The chain joins TRBV29-1 to TRBJ1-1; D may be TRBD1 (6 bases). The CDR3 sequence is 12 residues long. The V end lost 2 bases, the J end lost 3 bases, and 7 bases lay between the germline ends. Germline CDR1 reads SQVTM; CDR2 reads ANQGSEA. In DNA form, the CDR3 reads TGCAGCGTTGAACAGGGGTACACTGAAGCTTTCTTT. Its translation: CSVEQGYTEAFF.